This is a list of T cell receptor beta chains from one sample in a study of blood T cell repertoires in COVID-19. Some clones are missing from TCRdb's copy, which holds only in-frame ones; the method was immunoSEQ multiplex PCR. Of 150,000 to 200,000 clones listed, almost 80% were seen once; the top ten hold around 24%. The specimen sequenced was peripheral blood. These receptors were collected from a woman in her sixties or seventies with acute or convalescent COVID-19. Each CDR3 is given without its conserved first and last residue. Clone size is not always given. Where it is, it says once, few, many or a class for expanded clones.

TRBV4-1	TRBJ1-1	.	ASSQMFPGNTEAF
TRBV30	TRBJ1-2	.	AWSPRRQDYGYT
TRBV13	TRBJ2-2	.	ASSLQGAGKTVNTGELF
TRBV6-1	TRBJ2-7	.	ASSEGTGGNEQY
TRBV28	TRBJ1-2	.	ASISSGNFGYT
TRBV6-5	TRBJ2-3	.	ASSYGKAGGPDTQY
TRBV24-1	TRBJ1-5	.	ATSDPTGTESNQPQH
TRBV10-3	TRBJ1-5	.	ATTPTGGSNQPQH
TRBV5-1	TRBJ1-6	.	ASSSGDRANSPLH
TRBV5-4	TRBJ2-5	.	ASSFGSAIAKETQY
TRBV10-3	TRBJ2-1	.	AISEGTGGYNEQF
TRBV3-1/TRBV3-2	TRBJ2-2	.	ASSPMGQRNTGELF
TRBV24-1	TRBJ1-6	.	ATSDRPFWTDIYNSPLH
TRBV30	TRBJ1-2	.	AWSPKGEYYGYT
TRBV19	TRBJ1-5	.	ASSIGAGRINQPQH
TRBV7-3	TRBJ2-1	.	ASSLPGLGQF
TRBV4-1	TRBJ1-1	.	ASSLSSGVTTEAF
TRBV10-2	TRBJ2-5	.	ASSEGLARETQY
TRBV28	TRBJ1-2	.	ASLSAGTGDYGYT
TRBV5-1	TRBJ2-7	few	ASSFDYSSYEQY
TRBV10-3	TRBJ2-5	.	AIREIADSETQY
TRBV7-6	TRBJ2-7	.	ASSSQTGGLDEQY
TRBV5-5	TRBJ1-2	.	ASSLSSDYGYT
TRBV6-5	TRBJ1-6	once	ASGLANSPLH
TRBV3-1/TRBV3-2	TRBJ2-1	.	ASSLSWDRATTTTGNEQF
TRBV15	TRBJ2-1	.	ATSRDLGLAGENEQF
TRBV3-1/TRBV3-2	TRBJ1-6	.	ASSPNRGRNSPLH
TRBV2	TRBJ2-7	.	ASSESLAGEGEQY
TRBV5-8	TRBJ1-5	few	ASSLNSNQPQH
TRBV28	TRBJ2-1	.	ASSLAGGAYNEQF
TRBV2	TRBJ1-1	.	ASSDGTGLMNTEAF
TRBV29-1	TRBJ2-3	.	SVDTSTDTQY
TRBV19	TRBJ2-3	.	ASNRGRSRDTQY
TRBV7-3	TRBJ2-1	.	ASSLGLAGPYNEQF